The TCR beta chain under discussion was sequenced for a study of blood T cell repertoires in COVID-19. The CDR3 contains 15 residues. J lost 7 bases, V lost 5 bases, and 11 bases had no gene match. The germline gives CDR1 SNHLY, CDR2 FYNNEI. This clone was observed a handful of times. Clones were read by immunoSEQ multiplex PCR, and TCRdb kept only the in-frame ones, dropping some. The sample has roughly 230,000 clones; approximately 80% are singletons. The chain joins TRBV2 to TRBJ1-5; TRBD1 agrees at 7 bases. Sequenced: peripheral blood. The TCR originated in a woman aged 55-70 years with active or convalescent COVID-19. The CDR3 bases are TGTGCCAGCAGTTCCATAACAGGGGCGGAACAGCCCCAGCATTTT. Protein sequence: CASSSITGAEQPQHF.